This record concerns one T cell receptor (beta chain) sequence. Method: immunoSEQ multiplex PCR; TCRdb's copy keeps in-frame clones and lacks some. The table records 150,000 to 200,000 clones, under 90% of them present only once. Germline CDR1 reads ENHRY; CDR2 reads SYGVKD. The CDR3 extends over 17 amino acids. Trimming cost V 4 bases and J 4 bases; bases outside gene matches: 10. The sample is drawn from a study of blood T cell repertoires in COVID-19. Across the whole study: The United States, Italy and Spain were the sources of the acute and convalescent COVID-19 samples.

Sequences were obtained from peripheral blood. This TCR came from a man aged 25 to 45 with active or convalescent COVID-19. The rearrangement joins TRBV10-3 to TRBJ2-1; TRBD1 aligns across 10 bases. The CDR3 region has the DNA TGTGCCATCAGTGGGCAGGTTGGACAGGGGGGGTACAATGAGCAGTTCTTC. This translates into CAISGQVGQGGYNEQFF.